Listed here are 16 T cell receptor beta chains from one sample, sequenced in a study of T cell repertoires in cytomegalovirus infection (dated by TCRdb to the late 2010s). Sequencing used an Illumina HiSeq 1500. In TCRdb, the public reads were trimmed at Q25 with fastp and aligned with MiXCR, with productive beta chains retained. Entries that share a CDR3 protein sequence are merged under the most common genes and DNA. Within this sample are fewer than 300,000 distinct CDR3 sequences, with more than 20% of them counted one time only. The ten largest account for about 14% of the sample. The source material was PBMCs. Receptors originate from a human donor in good health (CMV status not recorded). Some clones in this sample may be carry-over from other donors' samples.

There are many counts of this clonotype. The V gene is TRBV7-9, the J gene TRBJ1-1, with D hard to call. Germline V gene lookup returns CDR1 SEHNR and CDR2 FQNEAQ (reference sequence). This CDR3 is 14 amino acids long. Trimming stripped 3 bases from V and 0 bases from J, with 8 bases between. CDR3 coding DNA: TGTGCCAGCAGCTTCGAGGGCATGAACACTGAAGCTTTCTTT. Protein: CASSFEGMNTEAFF. Looking up the rest from reference TRBV7-9 and TRBJ1-1 gives the full variable domain: DTGVSQNPRHKITKRGQNVTFRCDPISEHNRLYWYRQTLGQGPEFLTYFQNEAQLEKSRLLSDRFSAERPKGSFSTLEIQRTEQGDSAMYLCASSFEGMNTEAFFGQGTRLTVV.

This clonotype was found many times. The V call is TRBV7-2, the J call TRBJ1-6, with D hard to call. V lost 5 bases to trimming and J lost 8 bases, with 10 bases between them. The CDR3 is 13 amino acids. CDR1 and CDR2 from the germline V gene are SGHTA and FQGNSA. The CDR3 spells CASSPSIDSPLHF. The CDR3 nucleotides read TGTGCCAGCAGCCCGTCGATCGATTCACCCCTCCACTTT.

There are many counts of this clonotype. The rearrangement uses TRBV6-1 and TRBJ2-5, with TRBD2 identical over 13 bases. With 2 bases clipped from V and 5 bases from J, the junction kept 5 bases outside the gene matches. The CDR3 has 16 amino acids. Germline V gene data show CDR1 as MNHNS and CDR2 as SASEGT. CDR3 residues: CASSEPELAGGETQYF. CDR3 in DNA: TGTGCCAGCAGTGAACCCGAACTAGCGGGGGGGGAGACCCAGTACTTC.

CDR3 in amino acids: CSAYLTGEGNEQYF. DNA of the CDR3: TGCAGTGCCTACCTGACGGGCGAAGGAAACGAGCAGTACTTC. The genes are TRBV20-1 and TRBJ2-7; D gene unclear. Trimming took off 6 bases at V and 5 bases at J, with 20 bases between the two ends. Germline loops: CDR1 DFQATT, CDR2 SNEGSKA (reference sequence). CDR3 length: 14 residues.

A note on this clonotype: The DNA is omitted, as the CDR3 cannot be located on it reliably, and the CDR3 follows TCRdb's listing. The CDR3 loop is CSASLSFGNGYTF. This chain connects TRBV20-1 to TRBJ1-2. Germline loops: CDR1 DFQATT, CDR2 SNEGSKA (reference sequence). The CDR3 length is 13 residues, termini included.

This clonotype has just a few counts. The chain carries TRBV7-3 and TRBJ2-3, with 8 bases that match TRBD2. The CDR3 is 15 residues long. The V segment lost 5 bases and the J segment 3 bases; nucleotides outside the gene matches: 7. Germline lookup yields CDR1 SGHTA and CDR2 FQGTGA. CDR3 DNA: TGTGCCAGCAGCCCAACTAGCGGAACTACAGATACGCAGTATTTT. This codes for CASSPTSGTTDTQYF.

This clonotype was observed a few times. This sequence joins TRBV12-3 or TRBV12-4 and TRBJ2-7; 8 nucleotides match TRBD1. The CDR3 spans 15 residues. After removal of 1 base from V and 3 bases from J, the junction contained 5 bases not matched to a gene. DNA for the CDR3: TGTGCCAGCAGTTTAGGGACAGGGACCGTCTACGAGCAGTACTTC. Its protein product is CASSLGTGTVYEQYF.

This clonotype was recorded many times. This rearrangement joins TRBV7-2 to TRBJ2-1; D remains unclear. The CDR3 extends over 12 amino acids. The V gene's germline CDR1 is SGHTA and CDR2 FQGNSA. Between the trimmed V and J ends, which lost 2 bases and 8 bases, there was a span of 7 bases. The CDR3 sequence: CASSLTAHEQFF. CDR3 sequence (DNA): TGTGCCAGCAGCTTAACAGCCCATGAGCAGTTCTTC.

This clonotype was observed at least ten times. The chain joins TRBV7-2 to TRBJ1-3; D gene unclear. V lost 1 base and J lost 6, with 16 bases in between. Germline V gene data show CDR1 as SGHTA and CDR2 as FQGNSA. This CDR3 spans 16 amino acids. CDR3 sequence: CASSLVLPPEANTIYF. DNA for the CDR3: TGTGCCAGCAGCTTAGTCCTCCCACCTGAGGCAAACACCATATATTTT.

The sample holds a few counts of this clonotype. CDR3 residues: CASIFGGAQETQYF. The CDR3 coding sequence is TGTGCCAGCATTTTTGGAGGGGCCCAAGAGACCCAGTACTTC. J is TRBJ2-5 and V is TRBV12-3 or TRBV12-4; D is perhaps TRBD2 (6 bases). CDR3 length: 14 residues. The V end was cut by 7 bases, the J end by 1 base, with 13 bases between.

This clonotype was recorded at least ten times. The V gene is TRBV7-2, the J gene TRBJ1-1, with a possible D match to TRBD1 (6 bases). The V gene lost 4 bases and the J gene lost 5 bases, with 14 bases spanning the gap. CDR3 length: 14 amino acids. Looked up from germline, CDR1 is SGHTA and CDR2 is FQGNSA. Here the CDR3 reads CASSSLGGGTEAFF. CDR3 nucleotide sequence: TGTGCCAGCAGCTCCCTGGGGGGCGGGACTGAAGCTTTCTTT.

This clonotype has more than one count but fewer than ten. The chain employs TRBV5-6 and TRBJ2-1; D perhaps matches TRBD1 (6 bases). CDR1 and CDR2 from the germline V gene are SGHDT and YYEEEE. The CDR3 extends over 14 amino acids. V was pared by 2 bases and J by 6 bases, with 12 bases between. DNA of the CDR3: TGTGCCAGCAGCTTTACAGGGAGCGGCAATGAGCAGTTCTTC. The encoded protein is CASSFTGSGNEQFF.

In this sample, this clonotype turned up many times. This CDR3 reads CASSLQGDYGYTF. The CDR3 DNA sequence: TGCGCCAGCAGTTTACAGGGCGACTATGGCTACACCTTC. V usage is TRBV10-2 and J usage is TRBJ1-2, with D tentatively TRBD1 (6 bases). Germline CDR1 is WSHSY and CDR2 is SAAADI. This CDR3 has 13 amino acids. Trimming removed 5 bases from V and 3 bases from J, with 10 bases in between.

J is TRBJ2-2 and V is TRBV28; D could derive from TRBD1 or TRBD2 (5 bases each). V was cut by 3 bases and J by 4 bases, with 15 bases left in between. The CDR3 has 16 residues. From germline, CDR1 is MDHEN and CDR2 SYDVKM. CDR3 in amino acids: CASSFFSAGTTGELFF. For the CDR3, the DNA is TGTGCCAGCAGTTTCTTTTCGGCAGGGACCACCGGGGAGCTGTTTTTT.

Comment on this clonotype: This may be a read error, as it is one base from a much larger clone. V is TRBV6-8 and J is TRBJ2-7; D is perhaps TRBD1 or TRBD2 (5 bases each). The CDR3 sequence is 15 residues long. Looked up from germline, CDR1 is MNHGY and CDR2 is SAAAGT. DNA for the CDR3: TGTGCCCGCAGTAAAGGGACCGGATTCCGAGACGAGCAGTACTTC. This sequence encodes CARSKGTGFRDEQYF.

This chain connects TRBV6-5 to TRBJ1-2; D perhaps matches TRBD1 (5 bases). The CDR3 spans 14 residues. V was clipped by 0 bases and J by 7 bases, with 12 bases between them. Looked up from germline, CDR1 is MNHEY and CDR2 is SVGAGI. Here the CDR3 reads CASSYSVPGSGYTF. The DNA of the CDR3 is TGTGCCAGCAGTTACTCGGTCCCAGGGTCTGGCTACACCTTC.